Below, one T cell receptor (beta chain) is given with its context. Its antigen is not identified. This sample was included in a study of early T cells in non-severe SARS-CoV-2 infection. Overall study context: Whole-blood bulk RNA, unsorted, was sequenced, and chains were unpaired.

Individual cDNA molecules were tagged with unique molecular identifiers. TCRdb reprocessed the 5' RACE reads with MiXCR, giving one entry per CDR3 protein. This table has 65,000 to 80,000 distinct CDR3 sequences, 13% appearing once. With 0 bases removed from V and 0 bases from J, the gap between germline ends came to 9 bases. The CDR3 contains 14 residues. Germline values: CDR1 DFQATT, CDR2 SNEGSKA (reference sequence). The study's findings and limits: Comparison of clonotypes with VDJdb favored anti-spike CD8 responses while missing private and CD4 specificities.

The chain employs TRBV20-1 and TRBJ2-7; tentative D call: TRBD2 (5 bases). The TCR originated in an adult who was a healthcare worker with PCR-confirmed SARS-CoV-2 infection or an uninfected control (not recorded which). Sequences were obtained from whole blood. The CDR3 nucleotides are TGCAGTGCTAGAGAAAGAGGGAACTCCTACGAGCAGTACTTC. Amino acids: CSARERGNSYEQYF.